These 3 T cell receptor beta chains were sequenced from one sample in a study of blood T cell repertoires in COVID-19. This table comes from immunoSEQ multiplex PCR, and its TCRdb copy is limited to in-frame clones, with some not included. The sample includes roughly 170,000 clones, around 85% of them seen just once. The sample consisted of PBMCs or T cells enriched from blood (not recorded which). Receptor source: a woman aged 35 to 49 with acute COVID-19.

J is TRBJ2-2 and V is TRBV27; TRBD1 matches at 10 bases. CDR1 MNHEY and CDR2 SMNVEV come from the germline V gene (reference sequence). CDR3 size: 18 residues. Germline trimming cut 5 bases from V and 4 bases from J; bases unmatched to any gene: 13. The DNA for the CDR3 is TGTGCCAGCAGTCGCCGAATACCGGGACAGGGGTCCACCGGGGAGCTGTTTTTT. It yields the protein CASSRRIPGQGSTGELFF.

This sequence joins TRBV5-6 and TRBJ1-2; D not resolved. Germline V gene lookup returns CDR1 SGHDT and CDR2 YYEEEE. V lost 0 bases, J lost 4 bases, and 10 bases lay in between. CDR3 size: 14 residues. The CDR3 DNA sequence: TGTGCCAGCAGCTTGGTGCGGGCCGTCTATGGCTACACCTTC. It encodes CASSLVRAVYGYTF.

The chain employs TRBV3-1 (or the pseudogene TRBV3-2) and TRBJ2-2, with 9 bases fitting TRBD2. V was pared by 6 bases and J by 5 bases, with 13 bases of the junction left unmatched. The germline V gene encodes CDR1 LGHDT and CDR2 YNNKEL (reference sequence). The CDR3 covers 17 residues. The CDR3 DNA reads TGTGCCAGCAGTCTTCGGGGAGCGGGAGGAGGAACCGGGGAGCTGTTTTTT. It codes for CASSLRGAGGGTGELFF.